The next 13 T cell receptor beta chains were all read from a single sample in a study of OX40 agonist ivuxolimab in advanced cancers. Method: immunoSEQ multiplex PCR; TCRdb's copy keeps in-frame clones and lacks some. The sample lists about 72,000 clones, roughly 87% occurring once. The sample here was CD4+ or CD8+ T cells sorted from blood, taken in a trial of the OX40 agonist ivuxolimab. Receptors were obtained from an adult with an advanced solid tumor such as melanoma, head and neck, liver or kidney cancer.

This chain uses TRBV9 with TRBJ2-1; 7 bases align to TRBD1. This CDR3 region has 15 residues. Germline loops: CDR1 SGDLS, CDR2 YYNGEE. The V and J ends lost 0 bases and 4 bases, in that order; junction bases with no gene match: 4. The CDR3 sequence is CASSVGQGIYNEQFF. CDR3 nucleotides: TGTGCCAGCAGCGTAGGACAGGGAATTTACAATGAGCAGTTCTTC. Full variable domain (rest looked up from reference TRBV9 and TRBJ2-1): DSGVTQTPKHLITATGQRVTLRCSPRSGDLSVYWYQQSLDQGLQFLIQYYNGEERAKGNILERFSAQQFPDLHSELNLSSLELGDSALYFCASSVGQGIYNEQFFGPGTRLTVL.

The chain carries TRBV7-8 and TRBJ1-1; no clear D gene. CDR3 length: 14 residues. The V gene lost 3 bases and the J gene lost 0 bases, with 8 bases spanning the gap. The germline CDR1 and CDR2 sequences are SGHVS and FQNEAQ. This chain's CDR3 is CASSFSVMNTEAFF. CDR3 sequence (DNA): TGTGCCAGCAGCTTTTCCGTGATGAACACTGAAGCTTTCTTT.

This clone was observed a few times. The V call is TRBV6-7, the J call TRBJ1-5, with TRBD1 matching over 8 bases. TRBV6-7 is assigned to the ORF class and has an uncertain function. The length of the CDR3 is 15 residues. J was trimmed by 2 bases and V by 2 bases; bases with no gene match: 2. This CDR3 reads CASSYADRGNQPQHF. The CDR3 DNA follows: TGTGCCAGCAGTTACGCGGACAGGGGCAATCAGCCCCAGCATTTT.

The chain recombines TRBV5-1 with TRBJ1-1; D might be TRBD1 (5 bases). The germline gives CDR1 SGHRS, CDR2 YFSETQ. The CDR3 sequence is 15 residues long. The V gene lost 3 bases and the J gene lost 1 base, with 13 bases spanning the gap. The CDR3 DNA is TGCGCCAGCAGCTGGGAGGAGGGGAGGAACACTGAAGCTTTCTTT. Amino acid sequence: CASSWEEGRNTEAFF.

This chain joins TRBV2 and TRBJ1-2, with a weak D call TRBD1 (6 bases). The germline V gene has CDR1 SNHLY and CDR2 FYNNEI. Trimming stripped 7 bases from V and 8 bases from J, with 23 bases between. This CDR3 has 15 amino acids. The CDR3 sequence is CASKYRVGNIFGYTF. The DNA of the CDR3 is TGTGCCAGCAAGTACAGGGTGGGGAATATTTTCGGCTACACCTTC. The variable domain in full, with the rest retrieved from reference TRBV2 and TRBJ1-2, is EPEVTQTPSHQVTQMGQEVILRCVPISNHLYFYWYRQILGQKVEFLVSFYNNEISEKSEIFDDQFSVERPDGSNFTLKIRSTKLEDSAMYFCASKYRVGNIFGYTFGSGTRLTVV.

The chain carries TRBV6-5 and TRBJ2-7, with D perhaps matching TRBD1 or TRBD2 (5 bases each). V was shortened by 6 bases and J by 3 bases, with 18 bases between the two germline ends. Germline-derived CDR1 and CDR2 are MNHEY and SVGAGI. There are 15 residues in the CDR3. This chain's CDR3 is CASSRLGVPIYEQYF. CDR3 DNA: TGTGCCAGCAGCCGTCTGGGGGTGCCCATCTACGAGCAGTACTTC.

The chain is built from TRBV7-2 and TRBJ2-7, with TRBD2 matching 9 bases. Trimming cost V 1 base and J 2 bases; bases outside gene matches: 6. Germline loops: CDR1 SGHTA, CDR2 FQGNSA. The CDR3 has 16 amino acids. CDR3 nucleotides: TGTGCCAGCAGCTTAGGGAGGCTAGCGGGACCCTACGAGCAGTACTTC. Translated, it gives CASSLGRLAGPYEQYF.

This clone was detected only a few times. Other DNA sequences of this sample code for an identical CDR3. The V and J genes are TRBV5-4 and TRBJ1-2, with D possibly matching TRBD1 (5 bases). V lost 3 bases to trimming and J lost 0 bases, with 6 bases between them. CDR1 is SGHNT, CDR2 YYREEE, per germline (reference sequence). There are 13 residues in the CDR3. The CDR3 spells CASSSTANYGYTF. The CDR3 nucleotides read TGTGCCAGCAGCTCGACAGCTAACTATGGCTACACCTTC.

This chain connects TRBV6-5 to TRBJ2-3, with D perhaps given as TRBD1 or TRBD2 (5 bases each). Germline V CDR1 and CDR2: MNHEY, SVGAGI. V shed 6 bases and J shed 3 bases, with 13 bases lying between them. The length of the CDR3 is 14 residues. The CDR3 nucleotides read TGTGCCAGCAGGGGGACGAGGGTTACAGATACGCAGTATTTT. Translated: CASRGTRVTDTQYF.

This clone was seen once. This chain connects TRBV16 to TRBJ1-1; D not resolved. The CDR3 is 12 amino acids. CDR1 KGHSY and CDR2 FQNENV come from the germline V gene. V dropped 0 bases and J dropped 3 bases, with 2 bases sitting between them. CDR3 in DNA: TGTGCCAGCAGCCAATCCCACACTGAAGCTTTCTTT. This sequence encodes CASSQSHTEAFF.

V is TRBV2 and J is TRBJ1-2, with D possibly being TRBD1 (5 bases). The ends were cut back, 8 bases at V and 4 bases at J, with 14 bases in the middle. This CDR3 spans 13 amino acids. CDR1 SNHLY and CDR2 FYNNEI come from the germline V gene. The chain's CDR3 is CASGGGSGYGYTF. DNA for the CDR3: TGTGCCAGCGGCGGGGGGTCTGGCTATGGCTACACCTTC.

This chain joins TRBV10-2 and TRBJ2-7; D unresolved. CDR1 and CDR2 (germline): WSHSY, SAAADI. With 1 base removed from V and 4 bases from J, the gap between germline ends came to 2 bases. This CDR3 spans 11 amino acids. The CDR3 coding sequence is TGCGCCAGCAGTGAGTTTTACGAGCAGTACTTC. Residues: CASSEFYEQYF.

The chain links TRBV7-2 to TRBJ2-2, with D uncertain. This CDR3 region has 15 residues. V lost 5 bases, J lost 0 bases, and 10 bases lay in between. Germline CDR1 SGHTA, CDR2 FQGNSA. CDR3 bases: TGTGCCAGCAGCCGAATGGCCGCGAACACCGGGGAGCTGTTTTTT. Protein product: CASSRMAANTGELFF.